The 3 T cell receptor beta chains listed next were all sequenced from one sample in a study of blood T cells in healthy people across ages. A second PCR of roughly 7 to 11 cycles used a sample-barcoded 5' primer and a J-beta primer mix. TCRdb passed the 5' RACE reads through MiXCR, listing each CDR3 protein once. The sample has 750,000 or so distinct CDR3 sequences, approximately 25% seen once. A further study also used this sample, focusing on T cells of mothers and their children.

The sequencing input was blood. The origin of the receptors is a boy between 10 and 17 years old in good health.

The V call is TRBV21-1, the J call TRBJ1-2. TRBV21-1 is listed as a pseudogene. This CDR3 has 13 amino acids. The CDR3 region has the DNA TGTGCCAGCAGCAATTCTCCAATCTATGGCTACACCTTC. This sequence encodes CASSNSPIYGYTF.

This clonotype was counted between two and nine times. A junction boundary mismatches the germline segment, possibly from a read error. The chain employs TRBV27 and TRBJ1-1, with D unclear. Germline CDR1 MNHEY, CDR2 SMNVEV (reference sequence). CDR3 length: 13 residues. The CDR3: CASKLRANTEAFF. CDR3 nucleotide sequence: TGTGCCAGCAAGCTTCGAGCGAACACTGAAGCCTTCTTT.

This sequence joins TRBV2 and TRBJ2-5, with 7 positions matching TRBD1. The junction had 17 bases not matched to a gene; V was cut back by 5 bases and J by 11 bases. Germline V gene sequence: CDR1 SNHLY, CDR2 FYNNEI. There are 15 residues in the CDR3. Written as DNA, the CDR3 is TGTGCCAGCAGTTTCTCCTGGACAGGTTCCTATGAGCAGTACTTC. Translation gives CASSFSWTGSYEQYF.